This TCR beta chain originates from a study of T cells in Graves' hyperthyroidism and ophthalmopathy. Study-wide background: The blood sample was taken at first diagnosis, before treatment began. The study, taken as a whole, reports: Progression to ophthalmopathy was predicted a median of about 6.6 months early.

RNA transcripts yielded amplified TCR beta CDR3 regions. TCR CDR3 regions were first amplified by RT-PCR with HTBI primers. Using its own MiXCR run on the multiplex PCR reads, TCRdb lists one record per CDR3 protein. This table has tens of thousands of distinct CDR3 sequences, under 65% appearing once. This CDR3 region has 17 residues. Germline CDR1 SGHNT, CDR2 YYREEE (reference sequence). In this sample, this clonotype turned up a few times. Its antigen is as yet unknown. The junction and the germline gene differ at one end; a read error may be behind it. The source is a woman aged 40 to 50 with Graves' ophthalmopathy. The sequenced sample consisted of blood. This rearrangement joins TRBV5-4 to TRBJ2-2; 9 bases are shared with TRBD2. This CDR3 reads CASSLGRGGAFTEELFF. Written as DNA, the CDR3 is TGTGCCAGCAGCTTGGGTCGCGGGGGGGCCTTCACCGAGGAGCTGTTTTTT.